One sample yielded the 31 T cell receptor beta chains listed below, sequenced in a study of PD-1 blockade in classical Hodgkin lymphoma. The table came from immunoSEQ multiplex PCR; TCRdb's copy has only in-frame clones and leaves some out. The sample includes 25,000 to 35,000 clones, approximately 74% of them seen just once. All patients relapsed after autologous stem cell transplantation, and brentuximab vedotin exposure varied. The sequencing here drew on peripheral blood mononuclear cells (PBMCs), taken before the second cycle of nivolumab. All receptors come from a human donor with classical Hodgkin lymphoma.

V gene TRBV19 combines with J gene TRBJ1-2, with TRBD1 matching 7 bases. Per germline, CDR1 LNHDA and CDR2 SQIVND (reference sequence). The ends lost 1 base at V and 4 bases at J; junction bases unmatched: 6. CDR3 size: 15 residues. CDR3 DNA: TGTGCCAGTAGTATAGTCGCGACAGGGTCCTATGGCTACACCTTC. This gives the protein CASSIVATGSYGYTF.

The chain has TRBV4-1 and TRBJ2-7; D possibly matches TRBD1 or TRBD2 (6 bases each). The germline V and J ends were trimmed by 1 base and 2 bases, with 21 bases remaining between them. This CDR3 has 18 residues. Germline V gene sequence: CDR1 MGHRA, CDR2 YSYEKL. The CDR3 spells CASSQVERGAPFAYEQYF. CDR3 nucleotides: TGCGCCAGCAGCCAAGTGGAAAGGGGGGCCCCTTTCGCCTACGAGCAGTACTTC.

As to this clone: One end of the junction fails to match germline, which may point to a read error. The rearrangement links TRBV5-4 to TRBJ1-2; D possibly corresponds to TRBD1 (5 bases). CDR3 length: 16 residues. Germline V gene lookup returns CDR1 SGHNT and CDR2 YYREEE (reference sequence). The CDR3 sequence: CASSQDGQGSNYGYTF. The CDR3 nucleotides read TGCGCCAGCAGCCAAGATGGCCAGGGCTCTAACTATGGCTACACCTTC.

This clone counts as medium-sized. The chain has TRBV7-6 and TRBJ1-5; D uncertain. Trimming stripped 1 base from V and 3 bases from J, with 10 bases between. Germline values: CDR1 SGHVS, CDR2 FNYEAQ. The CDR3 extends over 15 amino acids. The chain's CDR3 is CASSLVDGPNQPQHF. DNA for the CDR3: TGTGCCAGCAGCTTAGTGGACGGACCCAATCAGCCCCAGCATTTT.

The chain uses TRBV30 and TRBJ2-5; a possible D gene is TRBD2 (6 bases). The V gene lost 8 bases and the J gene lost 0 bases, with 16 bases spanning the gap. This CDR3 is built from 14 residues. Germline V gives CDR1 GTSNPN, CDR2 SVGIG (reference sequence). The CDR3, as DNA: TGTGCCCTGGGGCGGGACTTGTACCAAGAGACCCAGTACTTC. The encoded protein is CALGRDLYQETQYF.

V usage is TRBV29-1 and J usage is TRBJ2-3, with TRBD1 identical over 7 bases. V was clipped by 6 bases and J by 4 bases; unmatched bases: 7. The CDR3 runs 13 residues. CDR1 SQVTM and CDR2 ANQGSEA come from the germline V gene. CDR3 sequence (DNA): TGCAGCGTCGCTCAGGGGGTAGCAGATACGCAGTATTTT. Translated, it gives CSVAQGVADTQYF.

CDR3 sequence (DNA): TGTGCCAGCAGGGTCGGGCAGGGGCAAGGTTACGAGCAGTACTTC. Its protein is CASRVGQGQGYEQYF. The genes are TRBV27 and TRBJ2-7; D may be TRBD1 (6 bases). Trimming pared 6 bases from V and 4 bases from J, leaving 19 bases between. Germline V gene lookup returns CDR1 MNHEY and CDR2 SMNVEV (reference sequence). The length of the CDR3 is 15 residues.

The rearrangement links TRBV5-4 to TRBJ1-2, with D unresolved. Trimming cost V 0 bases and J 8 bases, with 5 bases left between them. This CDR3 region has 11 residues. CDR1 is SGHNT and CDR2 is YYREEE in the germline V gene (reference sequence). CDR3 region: CASSLVGGYTF. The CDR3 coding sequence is TGTGCCAGCAGCTTGGTAGGGGGCTACACCTTC.

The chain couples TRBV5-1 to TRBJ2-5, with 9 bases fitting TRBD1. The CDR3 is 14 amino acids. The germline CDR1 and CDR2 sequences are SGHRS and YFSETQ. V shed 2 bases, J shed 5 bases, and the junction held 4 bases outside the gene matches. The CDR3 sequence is CASSLQGADETQYF. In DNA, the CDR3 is TGCGCCAGCAGCTTACAGGGGGCGGATGAGACCCAGTACTTC.

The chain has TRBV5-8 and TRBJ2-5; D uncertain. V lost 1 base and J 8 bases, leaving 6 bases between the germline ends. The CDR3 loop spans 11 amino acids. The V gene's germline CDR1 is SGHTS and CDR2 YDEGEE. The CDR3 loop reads CASSLPPTQYF. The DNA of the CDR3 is TGTGCCAGCAGCTTGCCCCCTACCCAGTACTTC.

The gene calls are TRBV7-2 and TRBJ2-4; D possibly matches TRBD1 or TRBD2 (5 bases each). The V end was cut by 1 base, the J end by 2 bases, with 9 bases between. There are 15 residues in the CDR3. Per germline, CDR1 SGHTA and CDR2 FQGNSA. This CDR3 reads CASSLVWDPKNIQYF. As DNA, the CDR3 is TGTGCCAGCAGCTTAGTCTGGGACCCCAAAAACATTCAGTACTTC.

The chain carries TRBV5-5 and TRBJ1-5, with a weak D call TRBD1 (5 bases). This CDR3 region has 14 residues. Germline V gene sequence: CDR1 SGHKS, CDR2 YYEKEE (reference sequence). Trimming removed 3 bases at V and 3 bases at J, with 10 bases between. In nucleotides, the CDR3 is TGTGCCAGCAGCTGGCAGACAGTCAATCAGCCCCAGCATTTT. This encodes CASSWQTVNQPQHF.

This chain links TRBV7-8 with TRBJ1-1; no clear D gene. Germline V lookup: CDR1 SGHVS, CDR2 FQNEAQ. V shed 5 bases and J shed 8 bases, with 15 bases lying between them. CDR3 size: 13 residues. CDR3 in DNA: TGTGCCAGCAGCACACTCGAAGCGACGGAAGCTTTCTTT. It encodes CASSTLEATEAFF.

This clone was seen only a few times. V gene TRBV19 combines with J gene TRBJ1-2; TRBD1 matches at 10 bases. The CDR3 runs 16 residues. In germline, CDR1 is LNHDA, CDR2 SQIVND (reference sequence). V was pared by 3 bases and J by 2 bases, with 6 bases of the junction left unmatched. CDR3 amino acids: CASSISTGQGNYGYTF. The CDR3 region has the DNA TGTGCCAGTAGTATTAGTACGGGACAGGGGAACTATGGCTACACCTTC. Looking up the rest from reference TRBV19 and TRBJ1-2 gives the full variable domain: DGGITQSPKYLFRKEGQNVTLSCEQNLNHDAMYWYRQDPGQGLRLIYYSQIVNDFQKGDIAEGYSVSREKKESFPLTVTSAQKNPTAFYLCASSISTGQGNYGYTFGSGTRLTVV.

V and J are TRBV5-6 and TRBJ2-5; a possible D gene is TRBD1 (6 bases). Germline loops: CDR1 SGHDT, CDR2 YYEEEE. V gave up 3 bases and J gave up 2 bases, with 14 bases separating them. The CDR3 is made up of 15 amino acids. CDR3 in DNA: TGTGCCAGCAGCTGGACTTACAGGGTTCAAGAGACCCAGTACTTC. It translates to CASSWTYRVQETQYF.

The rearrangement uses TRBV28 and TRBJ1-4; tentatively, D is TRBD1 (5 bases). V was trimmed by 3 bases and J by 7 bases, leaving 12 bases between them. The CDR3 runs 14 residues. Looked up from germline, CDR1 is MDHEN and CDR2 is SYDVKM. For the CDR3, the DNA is TGTGCCAGCAGTTTGGGGTCAGGGAGTGAAAAACTGTTTTTT. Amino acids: CASSLGSGSEKLFF.

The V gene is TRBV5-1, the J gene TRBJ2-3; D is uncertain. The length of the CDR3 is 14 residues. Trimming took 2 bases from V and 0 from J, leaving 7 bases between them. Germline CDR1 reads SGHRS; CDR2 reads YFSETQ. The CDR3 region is CASSFPNSTDTQYF. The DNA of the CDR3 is TGCGCCAGCAGCTTCCCTAATAGCACAGATACGCAGTATTTT.

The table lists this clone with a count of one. As DNA, the CDR3 is TGCGCCAGCAGCTTGGGGACTAGCGGGGGTTCCTACAATGAGCAGTTCTTC. Protein sequence: CASSLGTSGGSYNEQFF. The chain combines TRBV5-1 with TRBJ2-1; 13 nucleotides match TRBD2. Germline V gene lookup returns CDR1 SGHRS and CDR2 YFSETQ. Germline trimming cut 0 bases from V and 1 base from J; bases unmatched to any gene: 1. CDR3 size: 17 residues.

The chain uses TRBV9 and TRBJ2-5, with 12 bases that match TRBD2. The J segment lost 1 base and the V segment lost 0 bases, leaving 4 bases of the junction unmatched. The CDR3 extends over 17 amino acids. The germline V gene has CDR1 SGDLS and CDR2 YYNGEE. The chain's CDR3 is CASSVDPSGGVQETQYF. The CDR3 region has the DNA TGTGCCAGCAGCGTAGACCCTAGCGGGGGGGTCCAAGAGACCCAGTACTTC.

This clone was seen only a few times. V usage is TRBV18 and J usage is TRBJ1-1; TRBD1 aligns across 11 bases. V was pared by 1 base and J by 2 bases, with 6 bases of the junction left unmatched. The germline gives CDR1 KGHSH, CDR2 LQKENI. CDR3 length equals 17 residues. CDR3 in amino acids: CASSPRGDRGVNTEAFF. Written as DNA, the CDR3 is TGTGCCAGCTCACCACGAGGGGACAGGGGGGTAAACACTGAAGCTTTCTTT.

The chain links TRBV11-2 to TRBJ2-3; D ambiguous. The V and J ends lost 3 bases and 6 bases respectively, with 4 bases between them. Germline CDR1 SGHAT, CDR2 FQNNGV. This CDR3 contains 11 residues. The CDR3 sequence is CASSFSDTQYF. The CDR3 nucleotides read TGTGCCAGCAGCTTCTCCGATACGCAGTATTTT.

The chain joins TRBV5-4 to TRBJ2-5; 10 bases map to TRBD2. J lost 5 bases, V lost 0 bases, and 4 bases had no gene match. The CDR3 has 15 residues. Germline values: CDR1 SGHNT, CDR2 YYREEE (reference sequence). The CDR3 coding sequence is TGTGCCAGCAGCTTGGATGCTAGCGGGGGTGAGACCCAGTACTTC. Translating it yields CASSLDASGGETQYF.

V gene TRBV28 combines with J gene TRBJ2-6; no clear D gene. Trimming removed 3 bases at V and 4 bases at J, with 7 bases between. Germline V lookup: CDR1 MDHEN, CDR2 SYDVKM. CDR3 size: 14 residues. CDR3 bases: TGTGCCAGCAGTTTTCTTTCCGGGGCCAACGTCCTGACTTTC. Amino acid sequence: CASSFLSGANVLTF.

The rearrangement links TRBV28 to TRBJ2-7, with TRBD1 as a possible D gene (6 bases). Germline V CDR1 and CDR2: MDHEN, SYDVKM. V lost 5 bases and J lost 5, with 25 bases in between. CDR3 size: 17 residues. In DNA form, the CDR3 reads TGTGCCAGCAGTCCACCTTGGGACACCATTCCTGTGGACGAGCAGTACTTC. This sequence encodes CASSPPWDTIPVDEQYF.

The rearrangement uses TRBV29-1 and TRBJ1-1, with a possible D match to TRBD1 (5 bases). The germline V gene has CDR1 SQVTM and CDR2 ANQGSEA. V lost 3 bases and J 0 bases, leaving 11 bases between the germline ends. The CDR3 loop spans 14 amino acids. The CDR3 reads CSVDKGFLNTEAFF. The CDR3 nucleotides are TGCAGCGTTGATAAGGGGTTCCTGAACACTGAAGCTTTCTTT. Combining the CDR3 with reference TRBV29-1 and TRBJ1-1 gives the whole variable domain SAVISQKPSRDICQRGTSLTIQCQVDSQVTMMFWYRQQPGQSLTLIATANQGSEATYESGFVIDKFPISRPNLTFSTLTVSNMSPEDSSIYLCSVDKGFLNTEAFFGQGTRLTVV.

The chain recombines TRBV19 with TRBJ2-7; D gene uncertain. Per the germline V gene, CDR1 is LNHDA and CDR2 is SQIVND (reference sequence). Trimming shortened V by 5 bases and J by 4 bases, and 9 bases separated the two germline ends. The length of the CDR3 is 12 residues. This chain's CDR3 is CASSQSRYEQYF. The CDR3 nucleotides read TGTGCCAGTAGTCAAAGTCGGTACGAGCAGTACTTC.

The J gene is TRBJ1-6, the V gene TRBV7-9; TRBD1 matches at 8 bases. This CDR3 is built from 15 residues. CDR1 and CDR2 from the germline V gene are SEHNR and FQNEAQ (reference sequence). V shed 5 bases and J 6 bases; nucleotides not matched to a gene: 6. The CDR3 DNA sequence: TGTGCCAGCAGCGCAAGACAGGGGTTTAATTCACCCCTCCACTTT. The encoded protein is CASSARQGFNSPLHF. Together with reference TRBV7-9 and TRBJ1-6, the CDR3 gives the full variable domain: DTGVSQNPRHKITKRGQNVTFRCDPISEHNRLYWYRQTLGQGPEFLTYFQNEAQLEKSRLLSDRFSAERPKGSFSTLEIQRTEQGDSAMYLCASSARQGFNSPLHFGNGTRLTVT.

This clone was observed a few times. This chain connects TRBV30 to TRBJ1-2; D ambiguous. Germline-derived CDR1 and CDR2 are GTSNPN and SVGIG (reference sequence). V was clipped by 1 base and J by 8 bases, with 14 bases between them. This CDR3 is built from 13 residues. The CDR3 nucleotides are TGTGCCTGGAGTGGTGGTAATTCGTACGGCTACACCTTC. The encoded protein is CAWSGGNSYGYTF.

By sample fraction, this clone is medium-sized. In DNA form, the CDR3 reads TGTGCCAGCAGCTTAAGAGGGACATATAGCAATCAGCCCCAGCATTTT. This translates into CASSLRGTYSNQPQHF. This sequence joins TRBV7-2 and TRBJ1-5, with D perhaps TRBD1 (6 bases). This CDR3 has 16 amino acids. The germline V gene encodes CDR1 SGHTA and CDR2 FQGNSA. V was cut by 2 bases and J by 0 bases, with 11 bases left in between.

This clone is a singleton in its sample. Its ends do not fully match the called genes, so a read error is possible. CDR3 sequence: CAWSVGSGSFEQYF. The CDR3 DNA follows: TGTGCCTGGAGTGTAGGTAGCGGGTCCTTCGAGCAGTACTTC. The chain couples TRBV30 to TRBJ2-7, with 7 nucleotides matching TRBD2. The CDR3 contains 14 residues. Germline lookup yields CDR1 GTSNPN and CDR2 SVGIG (reference sequence). Full variable domain (rest looked up from reference TRBV30 and TRBJ2-7): SQTIHQWPATLVQPVGSPLSLECTVEGTSNPNLYWYRQAAGRGLQLLFYSVGIGQISSEVPQNLSASRPQDRQFILSSKKLLLSDSGFYLCAWSVGSGSFEQYFGPGTRLTVT.

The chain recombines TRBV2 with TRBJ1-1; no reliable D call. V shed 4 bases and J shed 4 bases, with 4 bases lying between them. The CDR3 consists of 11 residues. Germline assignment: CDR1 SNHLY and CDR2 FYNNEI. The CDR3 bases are TGTGCCAGCAGTGTTCTCACTGAAGCTTTCTTT. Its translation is CASSVLTEAFF.